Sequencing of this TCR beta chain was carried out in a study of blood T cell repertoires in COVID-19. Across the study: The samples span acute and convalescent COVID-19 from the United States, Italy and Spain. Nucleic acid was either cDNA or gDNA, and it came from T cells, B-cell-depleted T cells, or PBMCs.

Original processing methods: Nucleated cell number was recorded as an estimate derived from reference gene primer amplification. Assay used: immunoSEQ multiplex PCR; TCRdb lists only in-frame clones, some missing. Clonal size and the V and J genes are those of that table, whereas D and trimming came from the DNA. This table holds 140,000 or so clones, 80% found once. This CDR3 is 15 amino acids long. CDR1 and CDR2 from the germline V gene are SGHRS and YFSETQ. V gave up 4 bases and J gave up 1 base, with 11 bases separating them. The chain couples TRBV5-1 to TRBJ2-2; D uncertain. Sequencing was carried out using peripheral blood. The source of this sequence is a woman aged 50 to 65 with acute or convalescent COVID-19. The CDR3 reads CASSPGSLNTGELFF. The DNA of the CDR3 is TGCGCCAGCAGCCCCGGGTCGTTGAACACCGGGGAGCTGTTTTTT.